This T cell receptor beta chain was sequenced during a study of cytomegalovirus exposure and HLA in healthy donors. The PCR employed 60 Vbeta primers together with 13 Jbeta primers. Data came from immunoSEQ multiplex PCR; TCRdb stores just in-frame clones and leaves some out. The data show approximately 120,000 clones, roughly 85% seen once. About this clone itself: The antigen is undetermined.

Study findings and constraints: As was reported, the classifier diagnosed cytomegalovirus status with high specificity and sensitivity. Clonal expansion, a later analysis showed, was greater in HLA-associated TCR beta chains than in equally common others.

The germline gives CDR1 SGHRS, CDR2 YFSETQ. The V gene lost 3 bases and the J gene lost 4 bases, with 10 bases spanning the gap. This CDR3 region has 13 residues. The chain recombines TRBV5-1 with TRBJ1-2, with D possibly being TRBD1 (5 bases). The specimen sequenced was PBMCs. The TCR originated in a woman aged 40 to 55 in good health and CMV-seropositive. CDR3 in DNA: TGCGCCAGCAGCTCCAGGGATCTCTATGGCTACACCTTC. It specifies CASSSRDLYGYTF.